This TCR beta chain was sequenced for a study of blood T cell repertoires in COVID-19. Study in general: From the United States, Italy and Spain came samples of acute and convalescent COVID-19. T cells, B-cell-depleted T cells, or PBMCs supplied cDNA or gDNA.

The CDR3 loop spans 13 amino acids. J lost 7 bases, V lost 5 bases, and 6 bases had no gene match. CDR1 SGHTA and CDR2 FQGTGA come from the germline V gene. How the authors handled the data: Reference gene primer amplification yielded estimated nucleated cell counts. The assay was immunoSEQ multiplex PCR, and TCRdb's table has in-frame clones only and misses some. That table furnishes V, J and clone size, whereas the DNA furnished D and trimming. The sample has about 340,000 clones; 80% to 90% are singletons. This clone was picked up one time. The source material was peripheral blood. The V call is TRBV7-3, the J call TRBJ1-2, with 8 bases lining up with TRBD1. The sequence came from a man aged 25 to 40 with active or convalescent COVID-19. The CDR3 sequence is CASSAGQGGGYTF. The DNA for the CDR3 is TGTGCCAGCAGCGCCGGACAGGGCGGTGGCTACACCTTC.